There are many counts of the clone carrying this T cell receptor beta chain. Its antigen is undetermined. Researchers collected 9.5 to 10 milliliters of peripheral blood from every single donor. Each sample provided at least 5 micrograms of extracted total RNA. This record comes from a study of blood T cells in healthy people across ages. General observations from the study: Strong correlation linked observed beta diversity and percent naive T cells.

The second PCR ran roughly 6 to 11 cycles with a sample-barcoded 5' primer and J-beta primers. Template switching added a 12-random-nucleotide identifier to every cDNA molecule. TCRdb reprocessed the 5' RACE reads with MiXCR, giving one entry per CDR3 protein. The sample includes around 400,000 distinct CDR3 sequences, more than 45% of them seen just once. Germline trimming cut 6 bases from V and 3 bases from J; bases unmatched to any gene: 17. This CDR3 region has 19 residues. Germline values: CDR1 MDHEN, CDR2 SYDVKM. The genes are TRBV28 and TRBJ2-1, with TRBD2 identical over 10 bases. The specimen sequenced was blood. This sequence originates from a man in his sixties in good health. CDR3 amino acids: CASSTNLPLAGAYYNEQFF. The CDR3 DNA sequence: TGTGCCAGCAGCACGAACTTACCTCTAGCGGGAGCCTACTACAATGAGCAGTTCTTC.